This TCR beta chain was obtained from a study of OX40 agonist ivuxolimab in advanced cancers. Study information: Ivuxolimab is a fully human IgG2 antibody that activates OX40 (CD134). Dose-escalation patients were diagnosed with hepatocellular carcinoma, melanoma, renal cell cancer or head and neck cancer.

Germline V CDR1 and CDR2: SEHNR, FQNEAQ (reference sequence). V lost 5 bases and J lost 10, with 12 bases in between. CDR3 length: 12 residues. Clones were sequenced by immunoSEQ multiplex PCR, and TCRdb holds only the in-frame ones, with some missing. The sample consists of approximately 21,000 clones, 60% to 80% of them appearing once. Study-level results: A proportion of nonresponders additionally exhibited low normalized T-cell clonal expansion.

As to this clone: What it recognizes is unknown.

The receptor's source is an adult with an advanced solid tumor such as melanoma, head and neck, liver or kidney cancer. The V gene is TRBV7-9, the J gene TRBJ1-5; TRBD1 might be the D (5 bases). Sequencing used CD4+ or CD8+ T cells sorted from blood, obtained in a trial of the OX40 agonist ivuxolimab. Here the CDR3 reads CASSTAGTPQHF. The CDR3 DNA follows: TGTGCCAGCAGCACAGCCGGGACTCCCCAGCATTTT.